This T cell receptor (beta chain) was sequenced in a study of blood T cell repertoires in COVID-19. Study information: The analysed material was cDNA or gDNA that came from T cells, B-cell-depleted T cells, or PBMCs.

V lost 5 bases, J lost 3 bases, and 11 bases stayed unmatched. The CDR3 is 16 amino acids. The germline V gene encodes CDR1 SGHDN and CDR2 FVKESK. Per the study methods: Reference gene primer amplification yielded estimated nucleated cell counts. TCRdb's copy holds only in-frame clones and misses some; the assay was immunoSEQ multiplex PCR. The V and J calls and clone size come from that table; D and trimming were worked out from the DNA. The table lists tens of thousands of clones, roughly 89% of them singletons. The origin of this receptor is a human donor in a cohort sampled during active COVID-19. The V and J genes are TRBV14 and TRBJ2-7, with TRBD2 matching over 9 bases. The sequencing input was peripheral blood. CDR3 in DNA: TGTGCCAGCAGCTCCCCCGGGCGGGGGGGTCTCTACGAGCAGTACTTC. It translates to CASSSPGRGGLYEQYF.